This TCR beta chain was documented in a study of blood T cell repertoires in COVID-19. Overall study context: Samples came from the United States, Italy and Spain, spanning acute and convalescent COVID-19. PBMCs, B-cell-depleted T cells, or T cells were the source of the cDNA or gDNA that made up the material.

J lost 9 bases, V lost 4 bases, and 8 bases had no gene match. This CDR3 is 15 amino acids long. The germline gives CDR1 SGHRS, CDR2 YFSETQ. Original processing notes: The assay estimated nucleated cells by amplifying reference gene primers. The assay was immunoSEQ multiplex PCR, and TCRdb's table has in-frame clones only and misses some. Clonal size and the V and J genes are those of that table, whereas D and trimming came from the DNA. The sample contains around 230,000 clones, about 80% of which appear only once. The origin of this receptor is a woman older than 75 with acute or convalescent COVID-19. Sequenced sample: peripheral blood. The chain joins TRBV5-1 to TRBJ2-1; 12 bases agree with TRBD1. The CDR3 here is CASSAEGQGAGEQFF. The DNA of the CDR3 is TGCGCCAGCAGCGCGGAGGGACAGGGGGCGGGTGAGCAGTTCTTC.